The clone carrying this T cell receptor beta chain was recorded a few times. Its antigen remains unknown. Measured with immunoSEQ multiplex PCR; TCRdb has only the in-frame clones, and not every one. The data hold tens of thousands of clones, with 75% to 80% observed a single time. These data originate in a study of vaccination effects on CD4 cells after COVID-19. Across the whole study: Participants completed two doses of the BNT162b2 or mRNA-1273 vaccine.

Within the ViraFEST assay, antigen-specific CD4+ T cells underwent expansion with viral peptide pools prior to sequencing. Following 10 days of culture, CD4+ T cells were isolated. Confirmation by PCR established that the person had SARS-CoV-2 infection between March and December 2020. The researchers cultured 1.9 million or so PBMC per well with about 10 IU/ml IL-2 and 8.5 to 10 ug/ml peptides. A half-medium replacement with IL-2 medium was carried out on days 3 and 7. The CDR3 is 15 residues long. Trimming cost V 4 bases and J 7 bases, with 16 bases left between them. Germline V gene data show CDR1 as LNHDA and CDR2 as SQIVND (reference sequence).

The V gene is TRBV19, the J gene TRBJ1-4; D remains ambiguous. The source of this sequence is a human donor who had a prior SARS-CoV-2 infection. Source: CD4+ T cells from PBMCs cultured with HCoV-NL63 spike peptides, taken before COVID-19 vaccination. In DNA, the CDR3 is TGTGCCAGTAGTAACACCGGGATCAGGACTGAAAAACTGTTTTTT. Protein product: CASSNTGIRTEKLFF.